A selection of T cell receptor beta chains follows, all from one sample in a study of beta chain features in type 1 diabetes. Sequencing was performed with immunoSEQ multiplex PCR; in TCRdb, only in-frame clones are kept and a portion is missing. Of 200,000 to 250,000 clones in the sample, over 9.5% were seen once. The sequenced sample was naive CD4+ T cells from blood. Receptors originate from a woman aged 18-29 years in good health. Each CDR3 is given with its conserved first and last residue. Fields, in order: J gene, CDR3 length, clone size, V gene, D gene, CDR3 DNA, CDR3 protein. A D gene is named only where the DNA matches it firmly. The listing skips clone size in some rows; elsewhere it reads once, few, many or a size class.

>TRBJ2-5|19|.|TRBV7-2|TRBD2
TGTGCCAGCAGCTTAAAGTTGCTAGCGGGAGTCGGGGCGGGAGAGACCCAGTACTTC
CASSLKLLAGVGAGETQYF
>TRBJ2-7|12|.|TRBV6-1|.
TGTGCCAGCACCTATGGGCCCTACGAGCAGTACTTC
CASTYGPYEQYF
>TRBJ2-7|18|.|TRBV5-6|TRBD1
TGTGCCAGCAGCCATTCACTAGACAGGGTTGATGGGAGATACGAGCAGTACTTC
CASSHSLDRVDGRYEQYF
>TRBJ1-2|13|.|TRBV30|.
TGTGCCTGGATCGGTAAGGCAGGCTATGGCTACACCTTC
CAWIGKAGYGYTF
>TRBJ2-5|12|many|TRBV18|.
TGTGCCAGCTCACGCGATCAAGAGACCCAGTACTTC
CASSRDQETQYF
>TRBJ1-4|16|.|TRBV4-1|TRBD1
TGCGCCAGCAGCCAAGATTGGGGACAGCGTAATGAAAAACTGTTTTTT
CASSQDWGQRNEKLFF
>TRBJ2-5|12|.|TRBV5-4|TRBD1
TGTGCCAGCAGTCGACAGGGAGAGACCCAGTACTTC
CASSRQGETQYF
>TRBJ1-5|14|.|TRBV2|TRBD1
TGTGCCAGCAGTGGGGGACAGGGGCGACGGCCCCAGCATTTT
CASSGGQGRRPQHF
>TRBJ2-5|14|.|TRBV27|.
TGTGCCAGCAGAAAAGGCGGCAGCGGAGAGACCCAGTACTTC
CASRKGGSGETQYF
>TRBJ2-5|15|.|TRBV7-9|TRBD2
TGTGCCAGCAGCTACGGGACTAGGGGCGGGGAGACCCAGTACTTC
CASSYGTRGGETQYF
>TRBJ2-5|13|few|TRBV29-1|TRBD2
TGCAGCGTCGGTGGACTAGCATCAGAGACCCAGTACTTC
CSVGGLASETQYF
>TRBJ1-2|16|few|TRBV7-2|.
TGTGCCAGCAGCTTAGCAGAACACCGGGAAAACTATGGCTACACCTTC
CASSLAEHRENYGYTF
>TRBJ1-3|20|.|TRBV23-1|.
TGCGCCAGCAGTCATACGGACAGCGATATTCCCGTAAGCTCTGGAAACACCATATATTTT
CASSHTDSDIPVSSGNTIYF
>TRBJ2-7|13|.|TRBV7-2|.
TGTGCCAGCAGCGCGGGACGGGGAAGGGAGCAGTACTTC
CASSAGRGREQYF